This passage covers 24 T cell receptor beta chains from one sample sequenced in a study of early T cells in non-severe SARS-CoV-2 infection. TCRdb re-derived calls from the 5' RACE reads in MiXCR, one entry per CDR3 protein. The sample shows about 110,000 distinct CDR3 sequences, about an eighth of them seen only once. The sequenced sample was whole blood. These receptors originate from an adult who was a healthcare worker with PCR-confirmed SARS-CoV-2 infection or an uninfected control (not recorded which).

The chain employs TRBV12-3 or TRBV12-4 and TRBJ1-5; D may be TRBD1 (6 bases). CDR3 length: 14 amino acids. Trimming took off 6 bases at V and 6 bases at J, with 15 bases between the two ends. CDR3: CASRRDKESQPQHF. The CDR3, as DNA: TGTGCCAGCAGGCGGGACAAAGAAAGTCAGCCCCAGCATTTT.

This clonotype came up many times. The CDR3: CASSQVGLAGGESGTDTQYF. In DNA, the CDR3 is TGTGCCAGCAGCCAAGTCGGGCTAGCGGGGGGTGAATCGGGCACAGATACGCAGTATTTT. The chain uses TRBV3-1 and TRBJ2-3; 11 bases map to TRBD2. The CDR3 totals 20 residues. Trimming at V came to 1 base and at J to 1 base, leaving 13 bases not matched to a gene. Germline CDR1 and CDR2: LGHDT and YNNKEL (reference sequence).

Many counts were recorded for this clonotype. V and J are TRBV2 and TRBJ1-4, with 10 bases fitting TRBD1. The CDR3 totals 16 residues. The trim removed 6 bases at V and 5 bases at J, leaving 9 bases unmatched. The germline gives CDR1 SNHLY, CDR2 FYNNEI. This CDR3 is CASRGDRGRGNEKLFF. The CDR3 DNA sequence: TGTGCCAGCAGGGGGGACAGGGGTAGAGGAAATGAAAAACTGTTTTTT.

This clonotype was found many times. The genes are TRBV11-2 and TRBJ2-3; 7 nucleotides align to TRBD1. V was pared by 3 bases and J by 1 base, with 1 base of the junction left unmatched. Per the germline V gene, CDR1 is SGHAT and CDR2 is FQNNGV. There are 14 residues in the CDR3. The CDR3 DNA is TGTGCCAGCAGCTTTGGGACAGGCACAGATACGCAGTATTTT. Encoded protein: CASSFGTGTDTQYF.

The chain couples TRBV29-1 to TRBJ1-3; D remains unclear. The germline gives CDR1 SQVTM, CDR2 ANQGSEA. The CDR3 sequence is 13 residues long. V was cut by 4 bases and J by 0 bases, with 7 bases left in between. The CDR3 reads CSVAHVSGNTIYF. DNA of the CDR3: TGCAGCGTTGCTCATGTCTCTGGAAACACCATATATTTT.

A few counts support this clonotype. V usage is TRBV10-2 and J usage is TRBJ1-6, with D hard to call. V was clipped by 4 bases and J by 4 bases, with 8 bases between them. CDR1 is WSHSY, CDR2 SAAADI, per germline. CDR3 length: 14 amino acids. CDR3 residues: CASSGEMYNSPLHF. The CDR3 nucleotides read TGCGCCAGCAGTGGAGAGATGTATAATTCACCCCTCCACTTT.

This clonotype was counted a few times. V gene TRBV5-1 combines with J gene TRBJ2-3, with D possibly being TRBD1 or TRBD2 (5 bases each). V was shortened by 9 bases and J by 1 base, with 12 bases between the two germline ends. CDR1 and CDR2 from the germline V gene are SGHRS and YFSETQ. The CDR3 is made up of 13 amino acids. CDR3 amino acids: CATTRGGTDTQYF. The DNA of the CDR3 is TGCGCCACTACCCGAGGGGGCACAGATACGCAGTATTTT.

This clonotype has ten or more counts. The chain couples TRBV28 to TRBJ2-1; D possibly matches TRBD1 or TRBD2 (6 bases each). The CDR3 covers 17 residues. Trimming shortened V by 4 bases and J by 6 bases, and 22 bases separated the two germline ends. Germline CDR1 is MDHEN and CDR2 is SYDVKM. The DNA of the CDR3 is TGTGCCAGCAGTTCCCTAGGCCGGGGGCGCGAGCTCAATGAGCAGTTCTTC. It codes for CASSSLGRGRELNEQFF.

This clonotype was detected only a few times. The genes are TRBV28 and TRBJ2-7; D is ambiguous. V shed 3 bases and J shed 0 bases, with 12 bases lying between them. CDR3 length: 15 amino acids. Looked up from germline, CDR1 is MDHEN and CDR2 is SYDVKM. The CDR3 sequence: CASSFMSYGSYEQYF. CDR3 DNA sequence: TGTGCCAGCAGTTTTATGTCATATGGCTCCTACGAGCAGTACTTC.

This clonotype was detected ten times or more. The J gene is TRBJ2-5, the V gene TRBV28, with 12 bases lining up with TRBD1. This CDR3 region has 18 residues. The V gene end was trimmed by 6 bases and the J gene end by 0 bases; junction bases not matched to a gene: 11. The germline V gene has CDR1 MDHEN and CDR2 SYDVKM. The CDR3 loop is CASSPRDRGHSNQETQYF. The DNA of the CDR3 is TGTGCCAGCAGCCCCCGGGACAGGGGGCATTCGAACCAAGAGACCCAGTACTTC.

This clonotype was seen ten or more times. The rearrangement joins TRBV5-5 to TRBJ2-1; the match to TRBD2 covers 8 bases. The ends lost 4 bases at V and 4 bases at J; junction bases unmatched: 7. This CDR3 has 15 residues. Germline assignment: CDR1 SGHKS and CDR2 YYEKEE (reference sequence). CDR3 nucleotide sequence: TGTGCCAGCAGCCCCATAGCGGGGAGTTACAATGAGCAGTTCTTC. This codes for CASSPIAGSYNEQFF.

This clonotype was observed a handful of times. The DNA of the CDR3 is TGTGCCAGCAGCATGCGACAGTTGAACACTGAAGCTTTCTTT. This gives the protein CASSMRQLNTEAFF. The chain couples TRBV11-2 to TRBJ1-1, with D possibly TRBD1 on 5 matching bases. V lost 5 bases and J 0 bases, leaving 10 bases between the germline ends. CDR3 length equals 14 residues. The germline gives CDR1 SGHAT, CDR2 FQNNGV.

This clonotype was seen only a few times. V and J are TRBV18 and TRBJ2-3; D is unclear. The CDR3 loop spans 13 amino acids. Germline CDR1 reads KGHSH; CDR2 reads LQKENI. V lost 6 bases, J lost 3 bases, and 10 bases lay in between. CDR3 residues: CASSTGSTDTQYF. The CDR3 DNA reads TGTGCCAGCTCCACCGGGTCTACAGATACGCAGTATTTT.

The chain combines TRBV6-5 with TRBJ1-2, with 7 bases that match TRBD1. The germline CDR1 and CDR2 sequences are MNHEY and SVGAGI. The junction had 13 bases not matched to a gene; V was cut back by 6 bases and J by 6 bases. The CDR3 extends over 15 amino acids. In DNA, the CDR3 is TGTGCCAGCAGAATCTCTCACAGGGGAAAGGATGGCTACACCTTC. Its translation is CASRISHRGKDGYTF.

This clonotype was picked up many times. This chain connects TRBV12-3 or TRBV12-4 to TRBJ2-7; D is possibly TRBD1 or TRBD2 (5 bases each). V gave up 5 bases and J gave up 5 bases, with 7 bases separating them. The CDR3 loop spans 11 amino acids. Written as DNA, the CDR3 is TGTGCCAGCAGTCTGGGACACGAGCAGTACTTC. Protein product: CASSLGHEQYF.

This clonotype was seen repeatedly, ten times or more. V usage is TRBV11-2 and J usage is TRBJ2-3, with D uncertain. Germline V gene data show CDR1 as SGHAT and CDR2 as FQNNGV. This CDR3 is 16 amino acids long. V was trimmed by 4 bases and J by 4 bases, leaving 18 bases between them. The CDR3: CASSSRGAAFADTQYF. CDR3 DNA: TGTGCCAGCAGCTCCCGAGGAGCCGCCTTCGCAGATACGCAGTATTTT.

As for this clonotype: At one end the junction does not follow the germline gene, possibly because of a read error. V gene TRBV27 combines with J gene TRBJ2-7; D is undetermined. This CDR3 is 14 amino acids long. CDR1 MNHEY and CDR2 SMNVEV come from the germline V gene (reference sequence). CDR3 loop: CASRRTDPSYEQCF. CDR3 nucleotides: TGTGCCAGCAGGAGGACGGACCCCTCCTACGAGCAGTGCTTC.

The rearrangement uses TRBV6-5 and TRBJ1-2, with unresolved D. Germline CDR1 MNHEY, CDR2 SVGAGI. V lost 5 bases to trimming and J lost 8 bases, with 15 bases between them. This CDR3 region has 13 residues. CDR3 nucleotides: TGTGCCAGCAGTCAGCCCCCGCGCGGCGGCTACACCTTC. Its translation is CASSQPPRGGYTF.

This clonotype occurred many times. The V call is TRBV12-3 or TRBV12-4, the J call TRBJ1-2; 8 bases agree with TRBD1. The CDR3 is made up of 14 amino acids. V lost 1 base and J lost 4; bases outside the gene matches: 2. CDR3 bases: TGTGCCAGCAGTTTAGAGCAGGGGGCCTATGGCTACACCTTC. Its translation: CASSLEQGAYGYTF.

This clonotype was observed a handful of times. V gene TRBV12-3 or TRBV12-4 combines with J gene TRBJ2-1; D gene ambiguous. Trimming shortened V by 11 bases and J by 12 bases, and 20 bases separated the two germline ends. This CDR3 is built from 12 residues. The CDR3 loop is CAYFFTPLRQFF. The CDR3 DNA sequence: TGTGCCTACTTCTTTACGCCTCTCCGGCAGTTCTTC.

This clonotype was found many times. This rearrangement joins TRBV6-6 to TRBJ2-1; TRBD2 matches at 11 bases. Germline CDR1 and CDR2: MNHNY and SVGAGI (reference sequence). V lost 8 bases and J lost 4; bases outside the gene matches: 16. The CDR3 has 18 residues. The CDR3 sequence: CASPPRTSGGLAYNEQFF. The CDR3 DNA reads as TGTGCCAGCCCTCCTCGCACTAGCGGGGGTCTCGCATACAATGAGCAGTTCTTC.

This chain links TRBV7-9 with TRBJ1-1; D not certain. Trimming took 5 bases from V and 2 from J, leaving 15 bases between them. The CDR3 totals 15 residues. Germline assignment: CDR1 SEHNR and CDR2 FQNEAQ (reference sequence). The CDR3 nucleotides are TGTGCCAGCAGCCCGAGGCCGGTCCAAAACACTGAAGCTTTCTTT. Translating it yields CASSPRPVQNTEAFF. Full variable domain (rest looked up from reference TRBV7-9 and TRBJ1-1): DTGVSQNPRHKITKRGQNVTFRCDPISEHNRLYWYRQTLGQGPEFLTYFQNEAQLEKSRLLSDRFSAERPKGSFSTLEIQRTEQGDSAMYLCASSPRPVQNTEAFFGQGTRLTVV.

About this clonotype: This may arise from a read error, as a much more abundant clone is one base away. The gene calls are TRBV7-9 and TRBJ2-5; no definite D call. There are 13 residues in the CDR3. CDR1 SEHNR and CDR2 FQNEAQ come from the germline V gene (reference sequence). CDR3 nucleotide sequence: TGTGTCAGCAGCTTAACCAATTCGGGGACCCAGTACTTC. It is translated as CVSSLTNSGTQYF.

There are many counts of this clonotype. The V and J genes are TRBV5-4 and TRBJ2-5; D is unclear. V was trimmed by 4 bases and J by 1 base, leaving 5 bases between them. The CDR3 contains 12 residues. Per germline, CDR1 SGHNT and CDR2 YYREEE (reference sequence). The CDR3 DNA reads as TGTGCCAGCAGCAGGGCCCAAGAGACCCAGTACTTC. Translation gives CASSRAQETQYF. Using reference TRBV5-4 and TRBJ2-5 for the parts outside the CDR3, the full variable domain is ETGVTQSPTHLIKTRGQQVTLRCSSQSGHNTVSWYQQALGQGPQFIFQYYREEENGRGNFPPRFSGLQFPNYSSELNVNALELDDSALYLCASSRAQETQYFGPGTRLLVL.